These T cell receptor beta chains were read from a single sample in a study of coeliac disease. This table comes from immunoSEQ multiplex PCR, and its TCRdb copy is limited to in-frame clones, with some not included. This table holds 4,000 to 6,000 clones, roughly three fifths found once. Source material: lamina propria lymphocytes from the gut. Source of these receptors: a woman in her seventies with celiac disease. Each CDR3 is given with its conserved first and last residue. A D gene is named only where the DNA matches it firmly. Clone size is not always given. Where it is, it says once, few, many or a class for expanded clones.

>TRBD2|TRBJ2-7|TRBV10-3|NA
TGTGCCATCAGTGCCCCGACTAGCGGGGGCTCCTACGAGCAGTACTTC
CAISAPTSGGSYEQYF
>TRBD1|TRBJ2-5|TRBV6-5|NA
TGTGCCAGCAGTTACAAAACAGGGGGGATTGAGACCCAGTACTTC
CASSYKTGGIETQYF
>NA|TRBJ1-4|TRBV5-1|NA
TGCGCCAGCAGCTCGGTGTCGACTAATGAAAAACTGTTTTTT
CASSSVSTNEKLFF
>TRBD1|TRBJ1-5|TRBV2|NA
TGTGCCAGCAGTGGTACCGGGACAGGGGGCTTTTTTGGCAATCAGCCCCAGCATTTT
CASSGTGTGGFFGNQPQHF
>TRBD1|TRBJ2-7|TRBV6-1|large
TGTGCCAGCAGTGAAGGGACAGGGGGGTCCTACGAGCAGTACTTC
CASSEGTGGSYEQYF
>NA|TRBJ1-2|TRBV7-5|NA
TGTGCCAGAAGCTTAGGGACTACATGCGATTTTGGCTACACCTTC
CARSLGTTCDFGYTF
>TRBD1|TRBJ1-2|TRBV4-3|NA
TGCGCCAGCAGCCCGGGACAGGGGTATGGCTACACCTTC
CASSPGQGYGYTF
>TRBD1|TRBJ2-7|TRBV4-3|NA
TGCGCCAGCAGCCAAGATGGGACAGGGAATTACGAGCAGTACTTC
CASSQDGTGNYEQYF
>TRBD1|TRBJ1-1|TRBV27|NA
TGTGCCAGCGGACAGGGCCGGAACACTGAAGCTTTCTTT
CASGQGRNTEAFF
>NA|TRBJ1-2|TRBV7-9|large
TGTGCCAGCAGCCCGGCGGATTATGGCTACACCTTC
CASSPADYGYTF
>NA|TRBJ1-2|TRBV7-2|NA
TGTGCCAGCAGCTTTCTTGTTATAGGGACTGGGGGTAGAGATGGCTACACCTTC
CASSFLVIGTGGRDGYTF